The source of this T cell receptor beta chain is a study of metastatic and nonmetastatic thyroid tumors (dated by TCRdb to the early 2020s). Describing the broader study: Repertoires were compared across peripheral blood and tumor or nodule tissue samples from malignant and benign thyroid patients. The research as a whole found: TCR beta diversity was reported as significantly higher in malignant tumors than in benign nodules, in both blood and tumor samples.

Libraries were constructed by PCR. The sequencer was an Illumina HiSeq 4000. The TCR beta-chain CDR3 region of each patient was profiled by high-throughput sequencing. Processing in the source paper ran as follows. Drawing on CDR3 differences between clinicopathological groups, the researchers built a classifier meant to tell apart patients with distant-metastatic papillary thyroid cancer. Repertoire diversity was assessed with the Shannon index, and tumor-blood repertoire similarity with the Morisita-Horn index. Starting from the raw public reads, TCRdb applied fastp trimming at Q25, assembled clones with MiXCR and retained in-frame beta chains. The V and J calls and clone size come from TCRdb's table, not from the authors' own analysis. Recorded for this sample are about 92,000 clones; 15% of them occurred a single time. Around 3.3% of the sample is held by the ten biggest clonotypes. This clone has ten or more counts. It has no known antigen specificity. Per-base qualities were not stored, and no clone one base away is much larger.

The germline V gene yields SGHAT for CDR1 and FQNNGV for CDR2. V and J lose 4 bases and 3 bases, and a span of 7 bases separates them. The cysteine opens and the phenylalanine closes a CDR3 of 13 amino acids. Only CDR3 DNA remains: 39 bases, in frame from the first base. Before undergoing thyroid surgery, none of the patients had been given any kind of treatment. Using T-cell receptor beta sequencing, the researchers looked back retrospectively at clinical samples from patients, gathered between the early 2010s and the late 2010s. The receptor was isolated from a female donor with papillary thyroid cancer or a benign thyroid nodule (not recorded which). Some clones in this sample may be carry-over from other donors' samples. Sequenced material: blood. The sequence joins TRBV11-2 to TRBJ1-5; a tentative D match to TRBD1 spans 5 bases. The CDR3 reads as follows: CASSYRTNQPQHF. The DNA is as follows: TGTGCCAGCAGCTACAGGACCAATCAGCCCCAGCATTTT.